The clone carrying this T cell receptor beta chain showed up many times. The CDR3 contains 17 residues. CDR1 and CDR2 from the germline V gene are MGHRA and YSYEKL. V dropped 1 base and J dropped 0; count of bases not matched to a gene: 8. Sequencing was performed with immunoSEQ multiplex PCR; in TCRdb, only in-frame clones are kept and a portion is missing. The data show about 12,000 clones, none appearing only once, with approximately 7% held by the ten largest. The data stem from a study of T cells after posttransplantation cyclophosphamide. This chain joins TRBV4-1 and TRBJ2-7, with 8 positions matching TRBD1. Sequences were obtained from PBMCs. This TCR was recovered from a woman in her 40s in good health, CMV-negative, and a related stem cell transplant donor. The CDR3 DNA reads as TGCGCCAGCAGCCAAGGATCCGGGACAGGTGGCTCCTACGAGCAGTACTTC. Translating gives CASSQGSGTGGSYEQYF.